The 16 T cell receptor beta chains listed next were all sequenced from one sample in a study of cytomegalovirus exposure and HLA in healthy donors. Measured with immunoSEQ multiplex PCR; TCRdb has only the in-frame clones, and not every one. The top ten clones hold about 2% of a sample with more than 80,000 clones, approximately 90% of them seen once. Specimen: PBMCs. Receptor source: a woman aged 18-30 years in good health and CMV-seropositive.

The chain has TRBV18 and TRBJ1-3; possibly TRBD1 for D (6 bases). The CDR3 sequence is 14 residues long. Germline CDR1 KGHSH, CDR2 LQKENI. V lost 2 bases and J lost 3, with 8 bases in between. The CDR3 loop is CASSPGTSGNTIYF. CDR3 bases: TGTGCCAGCTCACCAGGGACAAGTGGAAACACCATATATTTT.

The V gene is TRBV28, the J gene TRBJ1-4; D is perhaps TRBD1 (5 bases). Germline CDR1 is MDHEN and CDR2 is SYDVKM. The CDR3 runs 14 residues. V lost 6 bases and J 2 bases, leaving 10 bases between the germline ends. CDR3: CASSQGSTNEKLFF. The CDR3, as DNA: TGTGCCAGCAGCCAGGGATCGACTAATGAAAAACTGTTTTTT.

The V call is TRBV7-2, the J call TRBJ1-2; D perhaps matches TRBD1 (6 bases). CDR3 length equals 13 residues. V lost 4 bases and J lost 8, with 14 bases in between. The germline V gene has CDR1 SGHTA and CDR2 FQGNSA. In nucleotides, the CDR3 is TGTGCCAGCAGCTCCGACGGGGGGCTCGGCTACACCTTC. Protein sequence: CASSSDGGLGYTF. The full variable domain, completed using reference TRBV7-2 and TRBJ1-2, is GAGVSQSPSNKVTEKGKDVELRCDPISGHTALYWYRQSLGQGLEFLIYFQGNSAPDKSGLPSDRFSAERTGGSVSTLTIQRTQQEDSAVYLCASSSDGGLGYTFGSGTRLTVV.

The CDR3 nucleotides read TGTGCCAGTAGTTTAGCGGGGGGGAGAAGGTACAATGAGCAGTTCTTC. This encodes CASSLAGGRRYNEQFF. The genes are TRBV19 and TRBJ2-1; 11 bases agree with TRBD2. The CDR3 has 16 amino acids. Germline V gene sequence: CDR1 LNHDA, CDR2 SQIVND (reference sequence). V shed 5 bases, J shed 4 bases, and the junction held 7 bases outside the gene matches.

V usage is TRBV25-1 and J usage is TRBJ2-3; D call uncertain. This CDR3 has 15 residues. Trimming cost V 2 bases and J 4 bases, with 13 bases left between them. Per the germline V gene, CDR1 is MGHDK and CDR2 is SYGVNS. The DNA for the CDR3 is TGTGCCAGCAGTGAACTCACTGTGGCGGCAGATACGCAGTATTTT. It is translated as CASSELTVAADTQYF.

This sequence joins TRBV15 and TRBJ2-4; 8 bases are a match to TRBD1. Germline V gene lookup returns CDR1 LNHNV and CDR2 YYDKDF (reference sequence). V was clipped by 0 bases and J by 7 bases; unmatched bases: 2. The CDR3 length is 14 residues. The CDR3 spells CATSREHRGNIQYF. CDR3 bases: TGTGCCACCAGCAGAGAACACAGGGGGAACATTCAGTACTTC.

The chain carries TRBV6-5 and TRBJ1-6; TRBD1 matches at 8 bases. The V segment lost 10 bases and the J segment 8 bases; nucleotides outside the gene matches: 7. There are 13 residues in the CDR3. Germline assignment: CDR1 MNHEY and CDR2 SVGAGI. CDR3 nucleotides: TGTGCCACCCTAGGACAGGGCGATTCACCCCTCCACTTT. This codes for CATLGQGDSPLHF.

This rearrangement joins TRBV29-1 to TRBJ1-2, with a tentative D call TRBD1 (5 bases). The V and J ends lost 4 bases and 2 bases respectively, with 14 bases between them. Germline V gene sequence: CDR1 SQVTM, CDR2 ANQGSEA. This CDR3 comprises 14 residues. CDR3 sequence: CSVAAGGVNYGYTF. The CDR3 DNA sequence: TGCAGCGTTGCAGCGGGGGGGGTCAACTATGGCTACACCTTC.

The chain links TRBV28 to TRBJ1-2; D possibly corresponds to TRBD1 (5 bases). CDR1 is MDHEN, CDR2 SYDVKM, per germline. This CDR3 contains 14 residues. Deletions cut 3 bases from V and 2 bases from J, with 10 bases between. The CDR3 region is CASSFRGGNYGYTF. The CDR3, as DNA: TGTGCCAGCAGTTTTCGGGGGGGGAACTATGGCTACACCTTC.

This chain links TRBV28 with TRBJ1-3; 10 bases are a match to TRBD1. Germline CDR1 is MDHEN and CDR2 is SYDVKM. Trimming removed 1 base from V and 4 bases from J; junction bases left unmatched: 1. This CDR3 is built from 15 residues. CDR3: CASSLLGQGGNTIYF. The CDR3 bases are TGTGCCAGCAGTTTATTGGGACAGGGGGGAAACACCATATATTTT.

J is TRBJ1-2 and V is TRBV6-5; the match to TRBD1 covers 10 bases. This CDR3 has 15 amino acids. Germline V gene sequence: CDR1 MNHEY, CDR2 SVGAGI. With 6 bases clipped from V and 4 bases from J, the junction kept 8 bases outside the gene matches. CDR3 protein: CASRAADRGFYGYTF. DNA of the CDR3: TGTGCCAGCAGAGCCGCGGACAGGGGGTTCTATGGCTACACCTTC.

This chain connects TRBV5-6 to TRBJ1-5; perhaps TRBD1 as D (6 bases). Germline values: CDR1 SGHDT, CDR2 YYEEEE. The V end was cut by 4 bases, the J end by 6 bases, with 11 bases between. There are 13 residues in the CDR3. This chain's CDR3 is CASSAHRVQPQHF. CDR3 in DNA: TGTGCCAGCAGCGCCCACAGGGTTCAGCCCCAGCATTTT.

The gene calls are TRBV19 and TRBJ1-2, with 8 bases fitting TRBD1. This CDR3 comprises 14 residues. From germline, CDR1 is LNHDA and CDR2 SQIVND (reference sequence). With 3 bases clipped from V and 3 bases from J, the junction kept 3 bases outside the gene matches. CDR3 DNA: TGTGCCAGTAGTATCCAGGGGGCACACTATGGCTACACCTTC. Its protein product is CASSIQGAHYGYTF.

The chain joins TRBV9 to TRBJ1-2, with D uncertain. The CDR3 length is 16 residues. Trimming removed 0 bases from V and 4 bases from J, with 16 bases in between. Germline CDR1 reads SGDLS; CDR2 reads YYNGEE. The DNA of the CDR3 is TGTGCCAGCAGCGTAGAGGCGGACTCGGCGGGCTATGGCTACACCTTC. The encoded protein is CASSVEADSAGYGYTF.

The rearrangement joins TRBV29-1 to TRBJ2-3; 9 bases are shared with TRBD2. CDR1 is SQVTM, CDR2 ANQGSEA, per germline. V lost 6 bases to trimming and J lost 5 bases; unmatched junction nucleotides: 9. The CDR3 loop spans 14 amino acids. This CDR3 reads CSVIKAGGGDTQYF. CDR3 coding DNA: TGCAGCGTGATAAAAGCGGGGGGAGGAGATACGCAGTATTTT.

V usage is TRBV29-1 and J usage is TRBJ2-1; D uncertain. With 2 bases removed from V and 7 bases from J, the gap between germline ends came to 3 bases. CDR1 is SQVTM, CDR2 ANQGSEA, per germline. The CDR3 runs to 10 residues. The chain's CDR3 is CSVEQNEQFF. The CDR3 DNA is TGCAGCGTTGAACAGAATGAGCAGTTCTTC.